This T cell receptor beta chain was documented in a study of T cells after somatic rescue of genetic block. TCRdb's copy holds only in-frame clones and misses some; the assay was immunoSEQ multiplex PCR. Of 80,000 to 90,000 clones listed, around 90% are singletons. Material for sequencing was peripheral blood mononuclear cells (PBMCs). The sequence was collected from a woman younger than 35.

The CDR3 here is CASSLTLAGAGTGELFF. Here the CDR3 DNA reads TGCGCCAGCAGCTTGACTTTAGCGGGAGCGGGCACCGGGGAGCTGTTTTTT. V usage is TRBV5-1 and J usage is TRBJ2-2, with TRBD2 identical over 9 bases. V trimming: 1 base; J trimming: 4 bases; junction bases outside the gene matches: 8. The CDR3 length is 17 residues. The V gene's germline CDR1 is SGHRS and CDR2 YFSETQ.